This T cell receptor beta chain came from a study of shared clonotypes between healthy human individuals. Terminally differentiated effector memory CD45RA+ cells were left out of the naive CD8 fraction, which was CD45RO-negative and positively selected for CCR7. Here immunoSEQ multiplex PCR was the method, and the copy in TCRdb shows in-frame clones only, minus some. The repertoire holds about 1,800,000 clones, with less than 95% as singletons. Trimming removed 1 base at V and 1 base at J, with 12 bases between. The CDR3 has 16 residues. CDR1 is SNHLY, CDR2 FYNNEI, per germline. This receptor was obtained from a young man in good health. The rearrangement links TRBV2 to TRBJ2-3; weak D call: TRBD2 (6 bases). What was sequenced was naive CD8+ T cells sorted from blood. The CDR3 nucleotides are TGTGCCAGCAGTGAAGAGGAGGCTAGCGGCACAGATACGCAGTATTTT. It yields the protein CASSEEEASGTDTQYF.